These 18 T cell receptor beta chains originate from one sample sequenced in a study of blood T cell repertoires in COVID-19. The protocol was immunoSEQ multiplex PCR, while the TCRdb copy is restricted to in-frame clones and leaves out a portion. The table records roughly 130,000 clones, roughly 80% of them present only once. Sequenced: peripheral blood. These receptors came from a woman in her 30s who had recovered from COVID-19.

The rearrangement uses TRBV6-5 and TRBJ1-2; D is perhaps TRBD1 (5 bases). This CDR3 is built from 13 residues. V was clipped by 9 bases and J by 1 base, with 12 bases between them. From germline, CDR1 is MNHEY and CDR2 SVGAGI. Here the CDR3 reads CASHRWNNYGYTF. In nucleotides, the CDR3 is TGTGCCAGTCACAGGTGGAATAACTATGGCTACACCTTC.

In DNA, the CDR3 is TGTGCCAGCAGTGATAATAGGGGGTGGGAGCCCCAGCATTTT. As protein: CASSDNRGWEPQHF. The chain is built from TRBV25-1 and TRBJ1-5, with D possibly being TRBD1 (6 bases). Germline-derived CDR1 and CDR2 are MGHDK and SYGVNS. CDR3 size: 14 residues. Trimming took off 3 bases at V and 8 bases at J, with 14 bases between the two ends.

This chain uses TRBV11-2 with TRBJ1-4, with D possibly matching TRBD1 (6 bases). Germline CDR1 and CDR2: SGHAT and FQNNGV. The V end was cut by 1 base, the J end by 8 bases, with 8 bases between. This CDR3 contains 13 residues. The CDR3 is CASSLVRGEKLFF. The CDR3 DNA sequence: TGTGCCAGCAGCTTAGTTAGGGGGGAAAAACTGTTTTTT.

In this sample, this clone turned up once. V is TRBV29-1 and J is TRBJ2-7; 10 bases align to TRBD1. The CDR3 has 13 amino acids. Trimming cost V 6 bases and J 0 bases; bases outside gene matches: 2. From germline, CDR1 is SQVTM and CDR2 ANQGSEA. CDR3 DNA sequence: TGCAGCGTGCGGGACAGGGGCTCCTACGAGCAGTACTTC. Translation gives CSVRDRGSYEQYF.

The genes are TRBV12-3 or TRBV12-4 and TRBJ1-6; D is uncertain. With 6 bases removed from V and 9 bases from J, the gap between germline ends came to 9 bases. The CDR3 has 12 amino acids. CDR3 nucleotides: TGTGCCAGCAGCCCCGGGTTTTCACCCCTCCACTTT. Protein: CASSPGFSPLHF.

The rearrangement links TRBV7-8 to TRBJ2-1; weak D call: TRBD1 (5 bases). This CDR3 comprises 14 residues. Germline assignment: CDR1 SGHVS and CDR2 FQNEAQ. Trimming shortened V by 4 bases and J by 0 bases, and 7 bases separated the two germline ends. The CDR3 spells CASSYRSSYNEQFF. The CDR3 nucleotides read TGTGCCAGCAGCTACAGGAGCTCCTACAATGAGCAGTTCTTC.

V is TRBV5-1 and J is TRBJ2-5, with 8 bases that match TRBD1. The germline V gene encodes CDR1 SGHRS and CDR2 YFSETQ. J lost 4 bases, V lost 2 bases, and 1 base had no gene match. CDR3 length: 13 residues. The CDR3 sequence: CASSLTGGETQYF. As DNA, the CDR3 is TGCGCCAGCAGCTTAACAGGGGGAGAGACCCAGTACTTC.

J is TRBJ2-2 and V is TRBV5-6; 7 bases are shared with TRBD1. The germline CDR1 and CDR2 sequences are SGHDT and YYEEEE. The CDR3 covers 16 residues. V was clipped by 0 bases and J by 2 bases; unmatched bases: 4. Written as DNA, the CDR3 is TGTGCCAGCAGCTTGGGGACAGGTCTAAACACCGGGGAGCTGTTTTTT. Its protein is CASSLGTGLNTGELFF. Looking up the rest from reference TRBV5-6 and TRBJ2-2 gives the full variable domain: DAGVTQSPTHLIKTRGQQVTLRCSPKSGHDTVSWYQQALGQGPQFIFQYYEEEERQRGNFPDRFSGHQFPNYSSELNVNALLLGDSALYLCASSLGTGLNTGELFFGEGSRLTVL.

Points on this clone: This sample includes further DNA sequences coding for the same CDR3. This chain joins TRBV7-9 and TRBJ1-1; no clear D gene. The CDR3 consists of 13 residues. Deletions cut 3 bases from V and 1 base from J, with 6 bases between. Per germline, CDR1 SEHNR and CDR2 FQNEAQ (reference sequence). The CDR3 DNA sequence: TGTGCCAGCAGCTTGAGAGGGAACACTGAAGCTTTCTTT. It codes for CASSLRGNTEAFF.

This clone occurred a few times. The chain links TRBV20-1 to TRBJ1-2; no clear D. The CDR3 length is 12 residues. Trimming took off 3 bases at V and 6 bases at J, with 11 bases between the two ends. Germline assignment: CDR1 DFQATT and CDR2 SNEGSKA (reference sequence). CDR3: CSASKEGDGYTF. The CDR3 bases are TGCAGTGCTAGTAAGGAGGGCGATGGCTACACCTTC.

The chain is built from TRBV27 and TRBJ1-1; a possible D gene is TRBD1 (6 bases). Per germline, CDR1 MNHEY and CDR2 SMNVEV (reference sequence). This CDR3 region has 16 residues. The V end lost 0 bases, the J end lost 1 base, and 12 bases lay between the germline ends. CDR3 nucleotide sequence: TGTGCCAGCAGTTTATCGGGGGCTTGGGAGAACACTGAAGCTTTCTTT. It translates to CASSLSGAWENTEAFF.

This clone has a single count. The CDR3 sequence: CASSSSDLTEAFF. The CDR3 DNA sequence: TGTGCCAGCAGCTCCTCAGATTTAACTGAAGCTTTCTTT. The rearrangement joins TRBV7-3 to TRBJ1-1; D gene uncertain. CDR1 is SGHTA and CDR2 is FQGTGA in the germline V gene. The CDR3 totals 13 residues. V lost 4 bases and J 5 bases, leaving 11 bases between the germline ends.

This clone was observed a single time. The chain has TRBV29-1 and TRBJ1-1, with D unclear. Per germline, CDR1 SQVTM and CDR2 ANQGSEA. The germline V and J ends were trimmed by 7 bases and 0 bases, with 3 bases remaining between them. The CDR3 totals 10 residues. CDR3 in DNA: TGCAGCGCTATGAACACTGAAGCTTTCTTT. The encoded protein is CSAMNTEAFF.

There are a few counts of this clone. Other DNA sequences in the sample encode the same CDR3. The chain joins TRBV10-3 to TRBJ1-1; D gene uncertain. CDR1 and CDR2 from the germline V gene are ENHRY and SYGVKD. The CDR3 sequence is 14 residues long. Trimming removed 8 bases from V and 0 bases from J, with 13 bases in between. CDR3 coding DNA: TGTGCCATCGCCTATGGAGAGATGAACACTGAAGCTTTCTTT. Protein sequence: CAIAYGEMNTEAFF.

This chain joins TRBV5-8 and TRBJ1-5; 9 nucleotides agree with TRBD1. V was pared by 4 bases and J by 6 bases, with 5 bases of the junction left unmatched. The CDR3 extends over 14 amino acids. CDR1 and CDR2 from the germline V gene are SGHTS and YDEGEE. The DNA of the CDR3 is TGTGCCAGCAGCCAGGGACAGGGAAGTCAGCCCCAGCATTTT. Residues: CASSQGQGSQPQHF.

The chain recombines TRBV7-9 with TRBJ2-1, with 11 bases that match TRBD2. CDR1 and CDR2 (germline): SEHNR, FQNEAQ (reference sequence). CDR3 length equals 18 residues. V was pared by 5 bases and J by 3 bases, with 12 bases of the junction left unmatched. The CDR3 is CASSVGTSGPLGYNEQFF. As DNA, the CDR3 is TGTGCCAGCAGCGTCGGGACTAGCGGCCCCCTGGGCTACAATGAGCAGTTCTTC.

The chain recombines TRBV6-6 with TRBJ1-1, with 10 bases aligning to TRBD1. V was clipped by 2 bases and J by 6 bases; unmatched bases: 6. The germline gives CDR1 MNHNY, CDR2 SVGAGI (reference sequence). This CDR3 is 15 amino acids long. In DNA form, the CDR3 reads TGTGCCAGCAGTTACCCCGGGACAGGGGTCCCTGAAGCTTTCTTT. Translation gives CASSYPGTGVPEAFF.

Ten or more counts support this clone. The rearrangement joins TRBV2 to TRBJ2-1; TRBD1 might be the D (6 bases). V was trimmed by 8 bases and J by 10 bases, leaving 12 bases between them. Germline V gene sequence: CDR1 SNHLY, CDR2 FYNNEI. The CDR3 is 11 residues long. The DNA of the CDR3 is TGTGCCAGCTGGACAGTAATCGAGCAGTTCTTC. Translating gives CASWTVIEQFF.